A selection of T cell receptor beta chains follows, all from one sample in a study of post-analysis software for immune sequencing data. Each CDR3 protein is one row after TCRdb ran MiXCR on the PCR reads. The sample shows about 260,000 distinct CDR3 sequences, just over 35% of them seen only once. Sequencing was carried out using blood. These receptors all stem from a girl aged 10-17 years with multiple sclerosis. The CDR3 runs from the conserved cysteine through the conserved F or W. D genes are given only for firm matches. Size is omitted from some rows. Given values are once, few, many or a class for expanded clones.

TRBV29-1,TRBD2,TRBJ2-3,-,TGCAGCGTTGAAGTAGCGGGGTCTAGGACAGATACGCGGTATTTT,CSVEVAGSRTDTRYF
TRBV5-6,-,TRBJ1-5,few,TGTGCCAGCAGCTTGACGGGGCGAAAAAACAATCAGCCCCAGCATTTT,CASSLTGRKNNQPQHF
TRBV5-1,TRBD2,TRBJ2-7,-,TGCGCCAGCAGCTGGACTAGGGATAGCTCCTACGAGCAGTACTTC,CASSWTRDSSYEQYF
TRBV7-2,-,TRBJ2-1,-,TGTGCCAGCAGCTTAGCGGGCCAGCTGTCCTACAATGAGCAGTTCTTC,CASSLAGQLSYNEQFF
TRBV7-2,-,TRBJ2-1,many,TGTGCCAGCAGCTCCAGACCTAGCGATCAAAATGAGCAGTTCTTC,CASSSRPSDQNEQFF
TRBV28,-,TRBJ1-1,-,TGTGCCAGCAGGTTGACCGGCACTGAAGCTTTCTTT,CASRLTGTEAFF
TRBV3-1,-,TRBJ2-2,-,TGTGCCAGCAGCCAGGGACTGACCGGGGAGCTGTTTTTT,CASSQGLTGELFF
TRBV3-1,-,TRBJ1-1,many,TGTGCCAGCAGCCCCTCCGGGGGGAACACTGAAGCTTTCTTT,CASSPSGGNTEAFF
TRBV2,TRBD2,TRBJ2-5,many,TGTGCCAGCGGGGTCTCAGGGAGGGTAAAAGAGACCCAGTACTTC,CASGVSGRVKETQYF
TRBV18,TRBD2,TRBJ2-3,many,TGTGCCAGCTCACCACGATTAGCGGGAGAAGATACGCAGTATTTT,CASSPRLAGEDTQYF
TRBV12-3/TRBV12-4,-,TRBJ1-4,-,TGTGCCAGCAGTTTAAAAGGGAAAGGTGGCCGTCCAACTAATGAAAAACTGTTTTTT,CASSLKGKGGRPTNEKLFF
TRBV20-1,-,TRBJ1-6,-,TGCAGTGCTAGAGTTGACAGCAATCCAGGTTCACCCCTCCACTTT,CSARVDSNPGSPLHF
TRBV9,TRBD1,TRBJ1-1,many,TGTGCCAGCAGCGTGGACAGGGACACTGAAGCTTTCTTT,CASSVDRDTEAFF
TRBV29-1,-,TRBJ2-3,once,TGCAGCGTTGTAGGCGGGGACGCTAGCACAGATACGCAGTATTTT,CSVVGGDASTDTQYF
TRBV7-3,-,TRBJ2-3,many,TGTGCCAGCAGCCCCAACCCCACAGATACGCAGTATTTT,CASSPNPTDTQYF
TRBV5-1,TRBD1,TRBJ1-5,few,TGCGCCAGCAGCGAAGGGACAGGGGACAATCAGCCCCAGCATTTT,CASSEGTGDNQPQHF
TRBV4-1,TRBD2,TRBJ2-1,many,TGCGCCAGCAGCCAAGGACTAGCCGACAATGAGCAGTTCTTC,CASSQGLADNEQFF
TRBV20-1,TRBD2,TRBJ2-1,-,TGCAGTGCTAGAGATCACGCTAGCGGGTACAATGAGCAGTTCTTC,CSARDHASGYNEQFF
TRBV7-3,TRBD2,TRBJ2-1,many,TGTGCCAGCAGCTTAACGGCGGGAGTAACCCGCAATGAGCAGTTCTTC,CASSLTAGVTRNEQFF
TRBV20-1,-,TRBJ1-4,-,TGCAGTGCCGGAGGGGGGGCGGGGAATGAAAAACTGTTTTTT,CSAGGGAGNEKLFF